This TCR beta chain derives from a study of beta chain features in type 1 diabetes. Findings and limits, study-wide: Type 1 diabetes patients showed a moderate but significant shortening of TCRB CDR3s in all four CD4+ subsets.

This clone was detected only a few times. Its matching antigen is unknown. There are 15 residues in the CDR3. The germline V gene encodes CDR1 SGDLS and CDR2 YYNGEE. V shed 4 bases and J 10 bases; nucleotides not matched to a gene: 12. As every portion of the isolated RNA was reverse transcribed, the sequencing read expressed TCRB transcripts. TCRdb keeps only in-frame clones here, not all; method: immunoSEQ multiplex PCR. Of hundreds of thousands of clones in the sample, 13% to 15% are singletons; the top ten hold 0.017%. Source material: naive CD4+ T cells from blood. The chain uses TRBV9 and TRBJ2-2; 8 bases map to TRBD1. This TCR came from a man in his thirties or forties with type 1 diabetes. CDR3 loop: CASSFSGTGATELFF. The CDR3 DNA is TGTGCCAGCAGCTTCTCCGGGACAGGAGCAACGGAGCTGTTTTTT.